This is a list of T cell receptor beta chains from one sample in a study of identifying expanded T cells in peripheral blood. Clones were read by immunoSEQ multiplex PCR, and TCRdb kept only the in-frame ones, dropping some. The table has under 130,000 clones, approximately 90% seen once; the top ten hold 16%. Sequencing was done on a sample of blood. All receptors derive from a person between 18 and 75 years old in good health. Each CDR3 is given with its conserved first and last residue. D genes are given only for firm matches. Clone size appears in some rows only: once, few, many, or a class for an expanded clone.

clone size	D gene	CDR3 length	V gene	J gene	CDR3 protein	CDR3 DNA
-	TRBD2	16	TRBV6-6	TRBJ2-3	CASSYSQRDSTDTQYF	TGTGCCAGCAGTTACTCGCAGCGGGATAGCACAGATACGCAGTATTTT
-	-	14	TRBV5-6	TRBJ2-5	CASSLKRAQETQYF	TGTGCCAGCAGCTTGAAACGGGCCCAAGAGACCCAGTACTTC
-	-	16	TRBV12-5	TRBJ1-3	CASGLNYIDSGNTIYF	TGTGCTAGTGGTTTGAATTACATCGACTCGGGAAACACCATATATTTT
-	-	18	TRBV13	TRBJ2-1	CASSTRGGYPSSYNEQFF	TGTGCCAGCAGCACCAGGGGTGGGTACCCGAGCTCCTACAATGAGCAGTTCTTC
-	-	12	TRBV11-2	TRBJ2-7	CASSLIHYEQYF	TGTGCCAGCAGCTTAATCCACTACGAGCAGTACTTC
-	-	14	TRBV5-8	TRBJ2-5	CASSSGAFRETQYF	TGTGCCAGCAGCTCAGGGGCCTTCAGGGAGACCCAGTACTTC
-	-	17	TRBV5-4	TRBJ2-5	CASSLGGRQPFQETQYF	TGTGCCAGCAGCCTAGGGGGTAGGCAGCCCTTTCAAGAGACCCAGTACTTC
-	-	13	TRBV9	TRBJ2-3	CASSVVWADTQYF	TGTGCCAGCAGCGTAGTTTGGGCAGATACGCAGTATTTT
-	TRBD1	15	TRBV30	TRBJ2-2	CAWAQGTANTGELFF	TGTGCCTGGGCCCAAGGGACAGCGAACACCGGGGAGCTGTTTTTT
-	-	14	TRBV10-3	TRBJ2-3	CAISESNSPDTQYF	TGTGCCATCAGTGAGTCAAATAGTCCGGATACGCAGTATTTT
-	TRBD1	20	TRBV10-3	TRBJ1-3	CAITNRPPGQGAGSGNTIYF	TGTGCCATAACAAATCGGCCTCCGGGACAGGGGGCGGGATCTGGAAACACCATATATTTT
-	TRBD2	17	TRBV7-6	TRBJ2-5	CASSLEGPGGAVETQYF	TGTGCCAGCAGCTTAGAGGGTCCCGGGGGGGCGGTGGAGACCCAGTACTTC
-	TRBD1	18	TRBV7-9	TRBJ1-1	CASSSPWSLDRVNTEAFF	TGTGCCAGCAGCTCGCCTTGGTCCTTGGACAGGGTGAACACTGAAGCTTTCTTT
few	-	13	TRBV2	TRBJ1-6	CASWGRQQLTLHF	TGTGCCAGCTGGGGGAGACAGCAGCTCACCCTCCACTTT
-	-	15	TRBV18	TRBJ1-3	CASSPLTTSGNTIYF	TGTGCCAGCTCACCATTGACGACCTCTGGAAACACCATATATTTT
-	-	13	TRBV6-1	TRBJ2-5	CASSVARQETQYF	TGTGCCAGCAGTGTCGCACGGCAAGAGACCCAGTACTTC
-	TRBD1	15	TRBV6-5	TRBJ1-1	CASSYQGQANTEAFF	TGTGCCAGCAGTTACCAGGGACAGGCGAACACTGAAGCTTTCTTT
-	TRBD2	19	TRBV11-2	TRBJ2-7	CASSSRQGGSGGRSYEQYF	TGTGCCAGCAGCTCCAGACAGGGAGGTAGCGGGGGACGCTCCTACGAGCAGTACTTC
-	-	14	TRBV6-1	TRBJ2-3	CASTLSGFTDTQYF	TGTGCCAGCACTCTGTCGGGTTTCACAGATACGCAGTATTTT
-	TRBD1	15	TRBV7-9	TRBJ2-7	CASSQPGGAGYEQYF	TGTGCCAGCAGCCAGCCAGGGGGCGCCGGGTACGAGCAGTACTTC
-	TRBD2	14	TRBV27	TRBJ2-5	CASRGLADQETQYF	TGTGCCAGCAGGGGACTAGCTGACCAAGAGACCCAGTACTTC
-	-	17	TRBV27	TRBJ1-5	CASSLSAGLAMNQPQHF	TGTGCCAGCAGTTTATCGGCAGGGTTAGCTATGAATCAGCCCCAGCATTTT
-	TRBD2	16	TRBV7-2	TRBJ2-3	CASSGSGGSYTDTQYF	TGTGCCAGCAGCGGTAGCGGGGGGTCATACACAGATACGCAGTATTTT
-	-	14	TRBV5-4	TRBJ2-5	CASSLKAHLETQYF	TGTGCCAGCAGCTTGAAGGCGCATCTAGAGACCCAGTACTTC
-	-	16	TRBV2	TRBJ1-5	CASSEDVGATGQPQHF	TGTGCCAGCAGTGAAGACGTAGGAGCTACCGGGCAGCCCCAGCATTTT
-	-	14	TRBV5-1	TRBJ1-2	CASSLARQGNGYTF	TGCGCCAGCAGCTTGGCGCGGCAGGGGAATGGCTACACCTTC
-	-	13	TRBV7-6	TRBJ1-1	CASSLDSGTEAFF	TGTGCCAGCAGCTTAGATAGTGGGACTGAAGCTTTCTTT
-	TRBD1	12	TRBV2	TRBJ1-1	CASRLTGVVAFF	TGTGCCAGCAGACTTACAGGGGTTGTAGCTTTCTTT
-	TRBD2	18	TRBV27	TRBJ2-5	CASSPASGLIGGRETQYF	TGTGCCAGCAGCCCAGCTAGCGGGCTAATAGGGGGGCGAGAGACCCAGTACTTC
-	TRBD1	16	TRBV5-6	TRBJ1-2	CASSLVPARGQGVYTF	TGTGCCAGCAGCTTGGTGCCGGCGCGGGGACAGGGAGTTTACACCTTC
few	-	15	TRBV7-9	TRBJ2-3	CASSGDRWATDTQYF	TGTGCCAGCAGCGGAGACAGGTGGGCGACAGATACGCAGTATTTT
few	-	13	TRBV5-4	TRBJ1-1	CASNAEDSVEAFF	TGTGCCAGCAACGCAGAGGATTCGGTAGAAGCTTTCTTT
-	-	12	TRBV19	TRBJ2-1	CASSALRGEQFF	TGTGCCAGTAGTGCCCTCAGGGGTGAGCAGTTCTTC
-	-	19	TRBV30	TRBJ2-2	CAWSPLPVDRLSNTGELFF	TGTGCCTGGAGTCCACTTCCTGTCGACAGGCTCTCGAACACCGGGGAGCTGTTTTTT
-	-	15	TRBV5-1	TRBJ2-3	CASSLPGGGTDTQYF	TGCGCCAGCAGCTTGCCGGGGGGCGGGACAGATACGCAGTATTTT
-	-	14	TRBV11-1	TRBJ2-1	CASSLALETNEQFF	TGTGCCAGCAGCTTAGCGCTAGAAACCAATGAGCAGTTCTTC
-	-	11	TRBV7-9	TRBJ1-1	CASSFGPEAFF	TGTGCCAGCAGCTTCGGTCCTGAAGCTTTCTTT
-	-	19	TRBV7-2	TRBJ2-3	CASSFPTTGTSTSTDTQYF	TGTGCCAGCAGCTTTCCCACGACCGGGACATCTACTAGCACAGATACGCAGTATTTT
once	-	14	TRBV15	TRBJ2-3	CATSRGRDTDTQYF	TGTGCCACCAGCAGAGGAAGGGACACAGATACGCAGTATTTT
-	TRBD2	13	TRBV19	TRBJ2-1	CASSTTSGREQFF	TGTGCCAGTAGTACGACTAGCGGACGGGAGCAGTTCTTC
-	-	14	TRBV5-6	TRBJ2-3	CASSLRSLTDTQYF	TGTGCCAGCAGCTTGCGCAGCCTCACAGATACGCAGTATTTT
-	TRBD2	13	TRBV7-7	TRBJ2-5	CATTGLSQETQYF	TGTGCCACGACGGGACTATCCCAAGAGACCCAGTACTTC
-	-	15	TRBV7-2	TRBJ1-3	CASSRLAGIGNTIYF	TGTGCCAGCAGCCGCCTCGCGGGAATCGGAAACACCATATATTTT
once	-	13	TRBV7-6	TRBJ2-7	CASSLSKSYEQYF	TGTGCCAGCAGCCTAAGTAAGAGCTACGAGCAGTACTTC
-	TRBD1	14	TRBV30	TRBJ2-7	CAWGGRTGFLEQYF	TGTGCCTGGGGTGGGAGGACAGGGTTCTTGGAGCAGTACTTC
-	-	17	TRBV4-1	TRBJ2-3	CASSQSILDPNTDTQYF	TGCGCCAGCAGCCAGTCAATACTGGATCCTAACACAGATACGCAGTATTTT
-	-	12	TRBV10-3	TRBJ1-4	CAISMQNEKLFF	TGTGCCATCAGTATGCAGAACGAAAAACTGTTTTTT
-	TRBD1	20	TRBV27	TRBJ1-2	CASSLYPLRGGTGGTYGYTF	TGTGCCAGCAGTTTATACCCCCTCCGGGGCGGGACAGGGGGCACCTATGGCTACACCTTC
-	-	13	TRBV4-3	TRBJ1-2	CASSPSQDYGYTF	TGCGCCAGCAGCCCCTCTCAGGACTATGGCTACACCTTC
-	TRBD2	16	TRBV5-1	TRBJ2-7	CASSWGPPGGTYEQYF	TGCGCCAGCAGCTGGGGACCGCCGGGGGGGACCTACGAGCAGTACTTC
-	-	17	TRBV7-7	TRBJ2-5	CASSLIGPQGSQETQYF	TGTGCCAGCAGCTTAATCGGACCCCAAGGGAGCCAAGAGACCCAGTACTTC
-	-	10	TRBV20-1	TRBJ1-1	CSARVGIAFF	TGCAGTGCTAGAGTAGGTATTGCTTTCTTT
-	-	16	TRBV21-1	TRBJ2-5	CASSIQYRRRWETQYF	TGTGCCAGCAGTATACAATACAGGCGGAGGTGGGAGACCCAGTACTTC
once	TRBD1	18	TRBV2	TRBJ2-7	CASSILLWGQVLSYEQYF	TGTGCCAGCAGCATCCTTTTATGGGGACAGGTCCTTTCCTACGAGCAGTACTTC
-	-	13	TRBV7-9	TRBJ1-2	CASSFLGSYGYTF	TGTGCCAGCAGCTTCTTGGGTAGCTATGGCTACACCTTC
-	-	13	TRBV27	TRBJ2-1	CASSPYESNEQFF	TGTGCCAGCAGCCCTTATGAGAGCAATGAGCAGTTCTTC
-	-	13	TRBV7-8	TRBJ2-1	CASSFGPNNEQFF	TGTGCCAGCAGCTTTGGCCCCAACAATGAGCAGTTCTTC
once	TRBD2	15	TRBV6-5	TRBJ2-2	CASTGGGRFTGELFF	TGTGCCAGCACCGGCGGGGGGCGCTTCACCGGGGAGCTGTTTTTT
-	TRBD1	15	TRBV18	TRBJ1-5	CASSPGEQGSQPQHF	TGTGCCAGCTCACCAGGGGAACAGGGGAGCCAGCCCCAGCATTTT